The source of this T cell receptor (beta chain) is a study of T cell changes during pregnancy in multiple sclerosis. Clones were sequenced by immunoSEQ multiplex PCR, and TCRdb holds only the in-frame ones, with some missing. The repertoire has about 77,000 clones, 89% of them found once; the top ten carry less than 2.5%. The CDR3 spans 15 residues. The J segment lost 4 bases and the V segment lost 0 bases, leaving 5 bases of the junction unmatched. The V gene's germline CDR1 is SGDLS and CDR2 YYNGEE. The sample was peripheral blood, taken before pregnancy. This rearrangement joins TRBV9 to TRBJ1-2; 8 nucleotides match TRBD1. The clonotype originates from a female donor with multiple sclerosis, enrolled in a pregnancy study. CDR3: CASSVDPGQGYGYTF. CDR3 in DNA: TGTGCCAGCAGCGTAGACCCCGGACAGGGCTATGGCTACACCTTC.